There are many counts of the clone carrying this TCR beta chain. These data originate in a study of spatial heterogeneity in lung cancer. Study at large: An average of more than ten raw reads was observed per unique TCR and UMI combination.

Time point of the sample: sample taken at primary tumor resection. TCRdb analysed the 5' RACE reads with MiXCR anew, one entry per CDR3 protein. The table includes some 3,100 distinct CDR3 sequences, roughly 5% detected once. J lost 10 bases, V lost 3 bases, and 3 bases had no gene match. This CDR3 has 13 residues. Germline CDR1 reads DFQATT; CDR2 reads SNEGSKA (reference sequence). The source of this sequence is a male donor with early-stage non-small cell lung cancer. The chain is built from TRBV20-1 and TRBJ1-6; 10 bases align to TRBD1. Sequenced material: normal lung tissue next to the tumor, taken at surgery. The CDR3 DNA reads TGCAGTGCTAGCCGGGACAGGGGATCACCCCTCCACTTT. Its protein product is CSASRDRGSPLHF.